Detailed here is one T cell receptor (beta chain). Assay used: immunoSEQ multiplex PCR; TCRdb lists only in-frame clones, some missing. The table includes a few hundred thousand clones, about 89% detected once. The data derive from a study of blood T cell repertoires in COVID-19. CDR3 length: 17 amino acids. Germline V CDR1 and CDR2: SGHAT, FQNNGV. With V trimmed by 5 bases and J by 6 bases, 12 bases remained unmatched. This sequence originates from a woman in her forties who had been exposed to COVID-19. V and J are TRBV11-2 and TRBJ2-3; TRBD1 agrees at 12 bases. The specimen sequenced was PBMCs or T cells enriched from blood (not recorded which). The CDR3 protein is CASSPSPGTGGYDTQYF. CDR3 nucleotides: TGTGCCAGCAGCCCGAGCCCCGGGACAGGGGGCTACGATACGCAGTATTTT.